This TCR beta chain was captured by sequencing in a study of Tregs in tolerant kidney transplant recipients. Findings and caveats of the study: No direct test of biological reproducibility was done here.

Turning to this clone: Its target is unknown.

Sequencing was performed with immunoSEQ multiplex PCR; in TCRdb, only in-frame clones are kept and a portion is missing. Of hundreds of thousands of clones listed, 84% are singletons. The sequencing sample was made of CD4+ T cells from blood. The sequence was obtained from a human donor in good health.

The CDR3: CASRPPGQGSREQYF. The CDR3 region has the DNA TGTGCCAGCAGACCCCCGGGACAGGGATCCCGCGAGCAGTACTTC. The gene calls are TRBV11-2 and TRBJ2-7; TRBD1 aligns across 9 bases. Germline values: CDR1 SGHAT, CDR2 FQNNGV. The CDR3 is 15 amino acids. V gave up 6 bases and J gave up 6 bases; unmatched junction bases: 12.